A selection of T cell receptor beta chains follows, all from one sample in a study of T-cell reconstitution after alpha-beta-depleted transplantation in children. Via MiXCR, TCRdb re-called the PCR reads, giving one row per CDR3 protein. The sample lists about 830,000 distinct CDR3 sequences; around 15% were seen once. The sequencing used PBMCs, mostly from graft donor cells, collected 360 days after TCRalphabeta/CD19-depleted stem cell transplant. Source of these receptors: a male patient under 18 who had a stem cell transplant for acute lymphoblastic leukemia, so the T cells may come from the graft donor. Both conserved end residues are part of each CDR3. D genes are given only for firm matches. Not all rows give a size; the values are once, few, many and, for expanded clones, a class.

j_gene: TRBJ2-1
d_gene: TRBD2
abundance: NA
v_gene: TRBV7-9
CDR3aa: CASSSPDSGRYYNEQFF
CDR3nt: TGTGCCAGCAGCTCCCCTGATAGCGGGAGGTACTACAATGAGCAGTTCTTC

j_gene: TRBJ2-7
d_gene: TRBD1
abundance: many
v_gene: TRBV12-3/TRBV12-4
CDR3aa: CASSLRTGIYEQYF
CDR3nt: TGTGCCAGCAGTTTACGGACAGGGATTTACGAGCAGTACTTC

j_gene: TRBJ2-7
d_gene: NA
abundance: NA
v_gene: TRBV9
CDR3aa: CASSVDYGEQYF
CDR3nt: TGTGCCAGCAGCGTAGATTACGGCGAGCAGTACTTC

j_gene: TRBJ2-1
d_gene: TRBD2
abundance: NA
v_gene: TRBV12-3/TRBV12-4
CDR3aa: CASSLTGGINEQFF
CDR3nt: TGTGCCAGCAGTTTAACGGGGGGAATCAATGAGCAGTTCTTC

j_gene: TRBJ2-1
d_gene: NA
abundance: few
v_gene: TRBV7-9
CDR3aa: CASRIGVSSYNEQFF
CDR3nt: TGTGCCAGCAGGATCGGGGTGAGCTCCTACAATGAGCAGTTCTTC

j_gene: TRBJ2-3
d_gene: TRBD2
abundance: many
v_gene: TRBV29-1
CDR3aa: CSVDWRTSGTDTQYF
CDR3nt: TGCAGCGTTGACTGGCGGACTAGCGGAACAGATACGCAGTATTTT

j_gene: TRBJ2-6
d_gene: NA
abundance: NA
v_gene: TRBV9
CDR3aa: CASSVAVALGANVLTF
CDR3nt: TGTGCCAGCAGCGTAGCTGTCGCTTTAGGGGCCAACGTCCTGACTTTC

j_gene: TRBJ2-7
d_gene: NA
abundance: NA
v_gene: TRBV2
CDR3aa: CASSVGRTATYEQNF
CDR3nt: TGTGCCAGCAGTGTGGGCCGGACAGCAACCTACGAGCAGAACTTC

j_gene: TRBJ2-2
d_gene: TRBD2
abundance: few
v_gene: TRBV27
CDR3aa: CASSFGGGSGSTGELFF
CDR3nt: TGTGCCAGCAGTTTCGGGGGGGGTAGCGGGAGTACCGGGGAGCTGTTTTTT

j_gene: TRBJ1-2
d_gene: NA
abundance: NA
v_gene: TRBV29-1
CDR3aa: CSVEGAGGFYGYTF
CDR3nt: TGCAGCGTTGAAGGGGCGGGGGGGTTCTATGGCTACACCTTC

j_gene: TRBJ2-2
d_gene: NA
abundance: many
v_gene: TRBV5-1
CDR3aa: CASSLSRTGELFF
CDR3nt: TGCGCCAGCAGCTTGAGTAGAACCGGGGAGCTGTTTTTT

j_gene: TRBJ1-5
d_gene: TRBD1
abundance: NA
v_gene: TRBV12-3/TRBV12-4
CDR3aa: CASADRVRNQPQHF
CDR3nt: TGTGCCAGCGCGGACAGGGTAAGGAATCAGCCCCAGCATTTT

j_gene: TRBJ2-7
d_gene: TRBD2
abundance: NA
v_gene: TRBV2
CDR3aa: CASRSGTSGFYEQYF
CDR3nt: TGTGCCAGCAGGAGCGGGACTAGCGGCTTCTACGAGCAGTACTTC

j_gene: TRBJ2-1
d_gene: NA
abundance: few
v_gene: TRBV5-1
CDR3aa: CASSFAEGIEQFF
CDR3nt: TGCGCCAGCAGCTTTGCCGAGGGGATAGAGCAGTTCTTC

j_gene: TRBJ2-2
d_gene: NA
abundance: few
v_gene: TRBV20-1
CDR3aa: CSASGRGFPGELFF
CDR3nt: TGCAGTGCCTCAGGGAGAGGTTTCCCCGGGGAGCTGTTTTTT

j_gene: TRBJ2-7
d_gene: TRBD1
abundance: NA
v_gene: TRBV29-1
CDR3aa: CSGSGTGGYEQYF
CDR3nt: TGCAGCGGCTCGGGGACAGGGGGCTACGAGCAGTACTTC

j_gene: TRBJ2-7
d_gene: NA
abundance: few
v_gene: TRBV12-3/TRBV12-4
CDR3aa: CASSWVSYEQYF
CDR3nt: TGTGCCAGCAGTTGGGTCTCCTACGAGCAGTACTTC

j_gene: TRBJ1-4
d_gene: NA
abundance: NA
v_gene: TRBV6-5
CDR3aa: CASSYQGIWTNEKLFF
CDR3nt: TGTGCCAGCAGTTACCAGGGGATCTGGACTAATGAAAAACTGTTTTTT

j_gene: TRBJ1-4
d_gene: TRBD1
abundance: NA
v_gene: TRBV12-3/TRBV12-4
CDR3aa: CASRPGTGDEKLFF
CDR3nt: TGTGCCAGCAGACCCGGGACAGGGGATGAAAAACTGTTTTTT

j_gene: TRBJ2-1
d_gene: TRBD2
abundance: few
v_gene: TRBV2
CDR3aa: CASSSPGGPTYNEQFF
CDR3nt: TGTGCCAGCAGTAGTCCGGGAGGGCCGACCTACAATGAGCAGTTCTTC